The entry that follows covers one T cell receptor beta chain sequence. The CDR3 totals 13 residues. Germline V gene data show CDR1 as SGHDT and CDR2 as YYEEEE. V lost 4 bases and J 2 bases, leaving 10 bases between the germline ends. The record originates from a study of CD8 T cells in Susac syndrome. Reverse transcription of 0.5 to 1 ug RNA was performed with random hexamers. TCRdb called the immunoSEQ multiplex PCR reads again in MiXCR, with one record for every CDR3 protein. The data hold 110,000 or so distinct CDR3 sequences, with around 94% observed a single time. V usage is TRBV5-6 and J usage is TRBJ2-7, with D unclear. Material: CD4+ T cells from PBMCs. The TCR sequence derives from a human donor in good health. The CDR3 spells CASSKQETYEQYF. As DNA, the CDR3 is TGTGCCAGCAGCAAACAAGAGACCTACGAGCAGTACTTC.